This TCR beta chain is drawn from a study of technical replicates of blood from a few donors. Measured with immunoSEQ multiplex PCR; TCRdb has only the in-frame clones, and not every one. This sample has 75,000 to 90,000 clones, with 85% to 95% found just once. The V end was cut by 7 bases, the J end by 5 bases, with 14 bases between. The CDR3 runs to 14 residues. The germline gives CDR1 SNHLY, CDR2 FYNNEI. What was sequenced was T cells isolated from PBMCs. The chain couples TRBV2 to TRBJ1-4; D not resolved. The origin of this receptor is a human donor in good health. The CDR3 sequence: CASTRQPGNEKLFF. CDR3 in DNA: TGTGCCAGCACCAGGCAACCTGGGAATGAAAAACTGTTTTTT. Complete variable domain (other parts from reference TRBV2 and TRBJ1-4): EPEVTQTPSHQVTQMGQEVILRCVPISNHLYFYWYRQILGQKVEFLVSFYNNEISEKSEIFDDQFSVERPDGSNFTLKIRSTKLEDSAMYFCASTRQPGNEKLFFGSGTQLSVL.